This T cell receptor (beta chain) was identified in a study of cytomegalovirus exposure and HLA in healthy donors. At the level of the study: Earlier, 150 million to 200 million T cells were analyzed, and more than 100 million unique TCR beta sequences were found among them. When 300 to 400 donors were genotyped, roughly 78% of them were found to fall in the Caucasian-associated ancestry cluster. General study findings and limits: Most TCR sequences proved rare, with some public TCRs found in many donors. Under in vitro conditions, a few CMV-associated chains were confirmed as specific for CMV antigens.

To note about this clone: Its target is unknown.

13 Jbeta primers and 60 Vbeta primers were used for the PCR. Here immunoSEQ multiplex PCR was the method, and the copy in TCRdb shows in-frame clones only, minus some. The table has about 82,000 clones, over 65% seen once. Germline trimming cut 5 bases from V and 7 bases from J; bases unmatched to any gene: 9. CDR3 length: 16 residues. The germline V gene has CDR1 LNHDA and CDR2 SQIVND (reference sequence). Sequencing was done on a sample of PBMCs. The V and J genes are TRBV19 and TRBJ1-6; TRBD1 matches at 9 bases. The receptor's source is a man in his forties or fifties in good health and CMV-seronegative. CDR3 in DNA: TGTGCCAGTAGTCCTCTCCGACAGGGGGAGAATTCACCCCTCCACTTT. Protein product: CASSPLRQGENSPLHF.